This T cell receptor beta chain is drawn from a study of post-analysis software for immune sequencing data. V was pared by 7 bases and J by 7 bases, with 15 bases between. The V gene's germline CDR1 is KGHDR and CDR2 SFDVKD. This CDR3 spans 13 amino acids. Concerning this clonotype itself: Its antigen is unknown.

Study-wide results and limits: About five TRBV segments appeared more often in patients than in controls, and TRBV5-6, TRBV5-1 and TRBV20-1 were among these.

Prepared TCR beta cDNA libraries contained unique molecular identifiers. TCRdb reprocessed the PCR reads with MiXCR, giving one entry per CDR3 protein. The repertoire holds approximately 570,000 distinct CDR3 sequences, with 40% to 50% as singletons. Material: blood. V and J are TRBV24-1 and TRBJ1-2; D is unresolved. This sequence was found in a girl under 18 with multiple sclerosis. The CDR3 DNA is TGTGCCACCAGCGGTCATTCGGAGGGTGGCTACACCTTC. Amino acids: CATSGHSEGGYTF.